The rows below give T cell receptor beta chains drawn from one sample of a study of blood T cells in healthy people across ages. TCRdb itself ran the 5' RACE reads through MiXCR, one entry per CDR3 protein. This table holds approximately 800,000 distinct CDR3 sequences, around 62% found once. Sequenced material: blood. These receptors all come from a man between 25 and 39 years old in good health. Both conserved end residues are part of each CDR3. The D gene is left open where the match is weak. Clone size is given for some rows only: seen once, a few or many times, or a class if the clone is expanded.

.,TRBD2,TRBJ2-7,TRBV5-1,TGCGCCAGCAGCGCACTAGCGGAGCAGTACTTC,CASSALAEQYF
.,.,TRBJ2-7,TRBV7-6,TGTGCCAGCAGCTTACCCGACATCAACTCCTACGAGCAGTACTTC,CASSLPDINSYEQYF
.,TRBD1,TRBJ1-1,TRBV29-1,TGCAGCGCAGGGGACAGAGGAACTGAAGCTTTCTTT,CSAGDRGTEAFF
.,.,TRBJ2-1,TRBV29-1,TGCAGCGTTGAAGGGACAGTCTCTTACAATGAGCAGTTCTTC,CSVEGTVSYNEQFF
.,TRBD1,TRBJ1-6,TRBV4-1,TGCGCCAGCAGCCGACAGGGTGTCGACTCACCCCTCCACTTT,CASSRQGVDSPLHF
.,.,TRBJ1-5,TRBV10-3,TGTGCCATCAGTGTCGACGGGAATCAGCCCCAGCATTTT,CAISVDGNQPQHF
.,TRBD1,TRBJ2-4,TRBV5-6,TGTGCCAGCAGCTCGAACCCAGGACAGGGGGCATGGAACATTCAGTACTTC,CASSSNPGQGAWNIQYF
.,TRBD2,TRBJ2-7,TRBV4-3,TGCGCCAGCAGCCAAGTGCGGGACTATTACGAGCAGTACTTC,CASSQVRDYYEQYF
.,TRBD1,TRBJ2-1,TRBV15,TGTGCCACCAGCATGGACAGGGGGCGCAACAATGAGCAGTTCTTC,CATSMDRGRNNEQFF
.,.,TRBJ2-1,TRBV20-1,TGCAGTGCATCCCCGGGGCTGGCAAAAAGCTCCTACAATGAGCAGTTCTTC,CSASPGLAKSSYNEQFF
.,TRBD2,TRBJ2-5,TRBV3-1,TGTGCCAGCTTGGGACTAGCAGGGGAGACCCAGTACTTC,CASLGLAGETQYF
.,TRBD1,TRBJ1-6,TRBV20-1,TGCAGTGCTCCAAAACCCGGGACAGAAATCACAAATTCACCCCTCCACTTT,CSAPKPGTEITNSPLHF
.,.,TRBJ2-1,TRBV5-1,TGCGCCAGCAGAGTAGTGGTGAACAATGAGCAGTTCTTC,CASRVVVNNEQFF
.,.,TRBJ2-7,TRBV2,TGTGCCAGCAGGGGGCTGAGTACCTACGAGCAGTACTTC,CASRGLSTYEQYF
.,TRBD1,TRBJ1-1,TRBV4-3,TGCGCCAGCAGCCAACAACAGGGGGCGTACACTGAAGCTTTCTTT,CASSQQQGAYTEAFF
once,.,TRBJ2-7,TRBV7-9,TGTGCCAGCACAGGGGGGAGCTCCTACGAGCAGTACTTC,CASTGGSSYEQYF
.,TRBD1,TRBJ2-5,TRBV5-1,TGCGCCAGCAGCTTATCGACAGGGCCTCAAGAGACCCAGTACTTC,CASSLSTGPQETQYF
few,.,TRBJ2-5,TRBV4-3,TGCGCCAGCAGCCACCTTGACAGGGAGGGTGAGACCCAGTACTTC,CASSHLDREGETQYF
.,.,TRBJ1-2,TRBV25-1,TGTGCCAGCAGTCCCACAGGGCCGTACTATGGCTACACCTTC,CASSPTGPYYGYTF
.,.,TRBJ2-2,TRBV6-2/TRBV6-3,TGTGCCAGCAGTTACGGGGGGACCACCGGGGAGCTGTTTTTT,CASSYGGTTGELFF
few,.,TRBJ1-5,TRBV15,TGTGCCACCAGCAGACTCGGTCGAAATCAGCCCCAGCATTTT,CATSRLGRNQPQHF
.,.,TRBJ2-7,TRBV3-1,TGTGCCAGCAGCCAAGCGGGCGCCTCCTACGAGCAGTACTTC,CASSQAGASYEQYF
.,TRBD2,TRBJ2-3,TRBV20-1,TGCAGTGCCTCCAACTCGGGACTAGCTTTTAGCACAGATACGCAGTATTTT,CSASNSGLAFSTDTQYF
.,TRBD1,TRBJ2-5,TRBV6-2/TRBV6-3,TGTGCCAGCAGGATGACAGGGAAGCAAGAGACCCAGTACTTC,CASRMTGKQETQYF
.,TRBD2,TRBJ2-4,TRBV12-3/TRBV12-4,TGTGCCAGCAGCCAAGGGACTAGCGGAGCCGAAAACATTCAGTACTTC,CASSQGTSGAENIQYF
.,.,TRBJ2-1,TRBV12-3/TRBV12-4,TGTGCCAGCAGTCCAGGGGTTTCCTACAATGAGCAGTTCTTC,CASSPGVSYNEQFF
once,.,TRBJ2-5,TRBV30,TGTGCCTGGAGTATCGCGACTAGACGGGAGCAGTACTTC,CAWSIATRREQYF
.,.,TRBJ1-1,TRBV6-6,TGTGCCACCAAATCCCCCCCTGCAGGCACGGGGGACACTGAAGCTTTCTTT,CATKSPPAGTGDTEAFF
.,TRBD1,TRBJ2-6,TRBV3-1,TGTGCCAGCAGCCCCCTCCGGACAGGGGAGTGGCCTGGGGCCAACGTCCTGACTTTC,CASSPLRTGEWPGANVLTF
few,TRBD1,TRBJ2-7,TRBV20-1,TGCAGTGCTAGGACCGGGACAGGGCTCTCCTACGAGCAGTACTTC,CSARTGTGLSYEQYF
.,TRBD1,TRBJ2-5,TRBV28,TGTGCCAGCAGTCCCCCATCGGGACAGCAAGAGACCCAGTACTTC,CASSPPSGQQETQYF
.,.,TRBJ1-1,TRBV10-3,TGTGCCATCAGCCTTGGGGGAAACACTGAAGCTTTCTTT,CAISLGGNTEAFF
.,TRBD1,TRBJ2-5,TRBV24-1,TGTGCCACCAGTGAGTGGAGACAGGGGGAAGTGGAGACCCAGTACTTC,CATSEWRQGEVETQYF
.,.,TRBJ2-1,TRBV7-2,TGTGCCAGCAGCCTGGACGCGGGACAGTTCAATGAGCAGTTCTTC,CASSLDAGQFNEQFF
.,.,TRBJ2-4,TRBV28,TGTGCCAGCAGTTTAGGAGGGGTACTTGCCAAAAACATTCAGTACTTC,CASSLGGVLAKNIQYF
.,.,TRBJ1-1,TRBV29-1,TGCAGCGTCCCACAGGGAACTTTGAACACTGAAGCTTTCTTT,CSVPQGTLNTEAFF
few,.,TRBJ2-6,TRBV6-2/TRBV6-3,TGTGCGGTATCGGGGGGCTGGGCCAACGTCCTGACTTTC,CAVSGGWANVLTF
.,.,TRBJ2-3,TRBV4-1,TGCGCCAGCAGCCAAGACCATACGCAGTATTTT,CASSQDHTQYF
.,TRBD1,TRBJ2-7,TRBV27,TGTGCCACCAAACCCGGGACAGTCAACTCCTACGAGCAGTACTTC,CATKPGTVNSYEQYF
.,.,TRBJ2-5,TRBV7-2,TGTGCCAGCAGCTTAGCTACCGGGACGTTGCAAGAGACCCAGTACTTC,CASSLATGTLQETQYF
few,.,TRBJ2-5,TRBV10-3,TGTGCCATCAGAGAAACAGGGCACGGGGAGACCCAGTACTTC,CAIRETGHGETQYF
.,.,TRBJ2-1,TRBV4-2,TGTGCCGGCAGCCAGGATGGTACGGGGCCCTACAATGAGCAGTTCTTC,CAGSQDGTGPYNEQFF
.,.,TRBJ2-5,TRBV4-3,TGCGCCAGCAGCCCCCTGGGGCAGTACTTC,CASSPLGQYF
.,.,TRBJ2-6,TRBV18,TGTGCCAGCCTCCCCGTTGGGGCCAACGTCCTGACTTTC,CASLPVGANVLTF
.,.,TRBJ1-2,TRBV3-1,TGTGCCAGCAGCCACACGAAGAGCCTTTGGGGCTATGGCTACACCTTC,CASSHTKSLWGYGYTF
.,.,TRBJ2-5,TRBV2,TGTGCCACCAACAGGGGGGGCGAAGAGACCCAGTACTTC,CATNRGGEETQYF